The TCR beta chain described here comes from a study of blood T cell repertoires in COVID-19. As for the study in general: From the United States, Italy and Spain came samples of acute and convalescent COVID-19.

Participant age was roughly 18 to 95 years, and participants resided in roughly 25 US areas. Recovered participants had two consecutive negative NP/OP PCR tests, healthcare professional clearance, or symptom resolution. The germline V gene encodes CDR1 SNHLY and CDR2 FYNNEI. This CDR3 has 19 amino acids. The ends lost 0 bases at V and 0 bases at J; junction bases unmatched: 4. In the authors' workflow: Amplifying reference gene primers gave estimates of nucleated cell counts. The repertoire was sequenced with immunoSEQ multiplex PCR; TCRdb's copy has only in-frame clones and lacks some. From that table come the V and J calls and clone size; the DNA was used to work out D and trimming. The sample has 310,000 or so clones; approximately 88% are singletons. This clone was observed once.

The V call is TRBV2, the J call TRBJ2-1; 14 positions match TRBD2. This receptor was obtained from a woman under 30 who had recovered from COVID-19. The sample consisted of PBMCs or T cells enriched from blood (not recorded which). CDR3 sequence reads: CASSEAGTSGRSSYNEQFF. The CDR3 bases are TGTGCCAGCAGTGAAGCAGGGACTAGCGGGAGAAGCTCCTACAATGAGCAGTTCTTC. Looking up the rest from reference TRBV2 and TRBJ2-1 gives the full variable domain: EPEVTQTPSHQVTQMGQEVILRCVPISNHLYFYWYRQILGQKVEFLVSFYNNEISEKSEIFDDQFSVERPDGSNFTLKIRSTKLEDSAMYFCASSEAGTSGRSSYNEQFFGPGTRLTVL.